These T cell receptor beta chains were read from a single sample in a study of CD8 T cells in Susac syndrome. Using its own MiXCR run on the immunoSEQ multiplex PCR reads, TCRdb lists one record per CDR3 protein. The sample lists 100,000 to 150,000 distinct CDR3 sequences, around 96% seen once, with over 0.07% in the top ten. Sequencing used CD4+ T cells from PBMCs. The receptors derive from a human donor in good health. CDR3s include the opening cysteine and the closing phenylalanine or tryptophan. Fields, in order: V gene, J gene, D gene, clone size, CDR3 length, CDR3 protein, CDR3 DNA. D genes are given only for firm matches. Clone size appears in some rows only: once, few, many, or a class for an expanded clone.

v_gene: TRBV9
j_gene: TRBJ2-1
d_gene: TRBD2
abundance: .
len: 17
CDR3aa: CASSLGTSGLSYNEQFF
CDR3nt: TGTGCCAGCAGCCTTGGGACTAGCGGGCTCTCCTACAATGAGCAGTTCTTC

v_gene: TRBV10-1
j_gene: TRBJ2-1
d_gene: TRBD1
abundance: .
len: 15
CDR3aa: CASSESRTGKDEQFF
CDR3nt: TGCGCCAGCAGTGAGTCTCGGACAGGGAAGGATGAGCAGTTCTTC

v_gene: TRBV3-1
j_gene: TRBJ2-7
d_gene: .
abundance: .
len: 14
CDR3aa: CASSQARAPAPQYF
CDR3nt: TGTGCCAGCAGCCAAGCCAGGGCCCCAGCCCCACAGTACTTC

v_gene: TRBV20-1
j_gene: TRBJ1-2
d_gene: .
abundance: .
len: 13
CDR3aa: CSASAGSVIGYTF
CDR3nt: TGCAGTGCTAGCGCAGGGAGTGTAATCGGCTACACCTTC

v_gene: TRBV2
j_gene: TRBJ1-1
d_gene: .
abundance: .
len: 12
CDR3aa: CASNRQNTEAFF
CDR3nt: TGTGCCAGCAATAGGCAGAACACTGAAGCTTTCTTT

v_gene: TRBV6-1
j_gene: TRBJ2-5
d_gene: .
abundance: .
len: 15
CDR3aa: CASSGERHGQETQYF
CDR3nt: TGTGCCAGCAGTGGAGAGCGACATGGCCAAGAGACCCAGTACTTC

v_gene: TRBV21-1
j_gene: TRBJ2-7
d_gene: .
abundance: .
len: 14
CDR3aa: CASSKDCSSHEQYF
CDR3nt: TGTGCCAGCAGCAAAGATTGCAGTTCCCACGAGCAGTACTTC

v_gene: TRBV12-3/TRBV12-4
j_gene: TRBJ2-2
d_gene: TRBD2
abundance: .
len: 15
CDR3aa: CASSFGGRATGELFF
CDR3nt: TGTGCCAGCAGTTTTGGCGGGAGGGCCACCGGGGAGCTGTTTTTT

v_gene: TRBV5-1
j_gene: TRBJ2-7
d_gene: .
abundance: .
len: 12
CDR3aa: CASSLTVDEQYF
CDR3nt: TGCGCCAGCAGCTTAACGGTTGACGAGCAGTACTTC

v_gene: TRBV2
j_gene: TRBJ2-1
d_gene: .
abundance: .
len: 15
CDR3aa: CASIPSFTSYNEQFF
CDR3nt: TGTGCCAGCATCCCTAGCTTTACCTCCTACAATGAGCAGTTCTTC

v_gene: TRBV20-1
j_gene: TRBJ2-3
d_gene: .
abundance: .
len: 15
CDR3aa: CSARDSRGVTDTQYF
CDR3nt: TGCAGTGCTAGAGATTCCCGGGGAGTCACAGATACGCAGTATTTT

v_gene: TRBV5-1
j_gene: TRBJ1-1
d_gene: .
abundance: .
len: 11
CDR3aa: CASSFQFEVSF
CDR3nt: TGCGCCAGCAGCTTTCAATTTGAGGTCTCCTTT

v_gene: TRBV12-3/TRBV12-4
j_gene: TRBJ2-1
d_gene: TRBD2
abundance: once
len: 14
CDR3aa: CASSGTSRHNEQFF
CDR3nt: TGTGCCAGCAGTGGGACTAGCAGGCACAATGAGCAGTTCTTC